This TCR beta chain was sequenced for a study of Tregs in tolerant kidney transplant recipients. The overall study: The nonmyeloablative bone marrow transplants came from related graft donors, with transient mixed chimerism.

Unstimulated Tregs (CD4+CD25+CD127-) and CD4+CD25- non-Tregs were sorted from PBMCs. The CDR3 is 13 amino acids. Germline V CDR1 and CDR2: SGHRS, YFSETQ. Trimming took 6 bases from V and 3 from J; bases not matched to a gene: 5. Worth noting for this clone: The antigen is not known.

Whole-study findings and limits: In tolerant patients, donor-specific Tregs outgrew total Tregs, suggesting antigen-driven expansion. Tregs expanded with activated donor B cells seemed most donor-specific.

The table came from immunoSEQ multiplex PCR; TCRdb's copy has only in-frame clones and leaves some out. The table lists about 110,000 clones, roughly 89% of them singletons. V is TRBV5-1 and J is TRBJ1-2; 7 nucleotides line up with TRBD1. The TCR was taken from a human donor who received a combined kidney and bone marrow transplant. Sequenced material: CD4+ T cells from blood, taken before the transplant. CDR3 amino acids: CASNTGADYGYTF. DNA of the CDR3: TGCGCCAGCAATACAGGGGCGGACTATGGCTACACCTTC. Complete variable domain (other parts from reference TRBV5-1 and TRBJ1-2): KAGVTQTPRYLIKTRGQQVTLSCSPISGHRSVSWYQQTPGQGLQFLFEYFSETQRNKGNFPGRFSGRQFSNSRSEMNVSTLELGDSALYLCASNTGADYGYTFGSGTRLTVV.